A selection of T cell receptor beta chains follows, all from one sample in a study of Ad26.COV2.S vaccination and SARS-CoV-2 variants. The assay was immunoSEQ multiplex PCR, and TCRdb's table has in-frame clones only and misses some. The table includes about 350,000 clones, roughly 90% detected once. The sample was peripheral blood, taken in a trial of Ad26.COV2.S vaccine versus placebo. The source is a person aged 18-65 years who received the Ad26.COV2.S COVID-19 vaccine or a placebo. CDR3s include the opening cysteine and the closing phenylalanine or tryptophan. Fields, in order: D gene, clone size, J gene, V gene, CDR3 DNA, CDR3 protein. A D gene is named only where the DNA matches it firmly. Part of the rows lack a size; the others show once, few, many or a class for expanded clones.

>-|-|TRBJ1-3|TRBV7-9
TGTGCCAGCAGCTTAGGACGGGGCAGGTTCTCTGGAAACACCATATATTTT
CASSLGRGRFSGNTIYF
>-|once|TRBJ2-7|TRBV7-8
TGTGCCAGCAGCCGGCCAGACAGCGGCGAGACCTACGAGCAGTACTTC
CASSRPDSGETYEQYF
>-|few|TRBJ1-5|TRBV7-8
TGTGCCAGCAGCGGCCGGGACCTCAATCAGCCCCAGCATTTT
CASSGRDLNQPQHF
>-|few|TRBJ1-4|TRBV2
TGTGCCAGCAGTGCGGCAGCGCCGGAACTGTTTTTT
CASSAAAPELFF
>-|-|TRBJ1-1|TRBV5-6
TGTGCCAGCAGCTTGTTACACGGAAAGAACACTGAAGCTTTCTTT
CASSLLHGKNTEAFF
>-|-|TRBJ2-1|TRBV10-3
TGTGCCATCAGTGCGGGAGATAGCTTCGATGAGCAGTTCTTC
CAISAGDSFDEQFF
>TRBD1|-|TRBJ2-7|TRBV6-6
TGTGCCAGCAGCTCCGAGCCGGGACAGGGGAAGCAGTACTTC
CASSSEPGQGKQYF
>-|-|TRBJ2-3|TRBV4-2
TGTGCCAGCAGCCACGTAATCGGCGGGGGCGCAGATACGCAGTATTTT
CASSHVIGGGADTQYF
>TRBD1|-|TRBJ2-3|TRBV24-1
TGTGCCACCAGTACAGGGGGCGGTTTAGATACGCAGTATTTT
CATSTGGGLDTQYF
>-|few|TRBJ2-7|TRBV14
TGTGCCAGCAGCCAGAGAGGGGTCCCCCACGAGCAGTACTTC
CASSQRGVPHEQYF
>-|once|TRBJ2-2|TRBV12-3/TRBV12-4
TGTGCCAGCACACCGAACACAGGCCGCGAGCTGTTTTTT
CASTPNTGRELFF
>TRBD1|-|TRBJ2-1|TRBV24-1
TGTGCCACCAGTGATTTGCCGGGATTGACAGGGTCCTACAATGAGCAGTTCTTC
CATSDLPGLTGSYNEQFF
>-|-|TRBJ2-7|TRBV20-1
TGCAGTGCTAGTGGGGGGCTGGGCCCCTACGAGCAGTACTTC
CSASGGLGPYEQYF
>-|-|TRBJ2-7|TRBV7-2
TGTGCCAGCAGCTTAGTCCCCCAAGACGAGCAGTACTTC
CASSLVPQDEQYF
>-|-|TRBJ1-4|TRBV13
TGTGCCAGCAGCCACTACTCCGGGGGCCAGCGGGAAAAACTGTTTTTT
CASSHYSGGQREKLFF
>-|-|TRBJ2-5|TRBV7-8
TGTGCCAGCAGCCCCTCGACAGGTCTTGAAGAGACCCAGTACTTC
CASSPSTGLEETQYF
>TRBD1|-|TRBJ2-2|TRBV5-1
TGCGCCAGCAGGACGCTGACCGGGACAGCGAACACCGGGGAGCTGTTTTTT
CASRTLTGTANTGELFF
>-|-|TRBJ2-1|TRBV5-4
TGTGCCAGCAGCTTAAGGTCTTTTTCAAACAATGAGCAGTTCTTC
CASSLRSFSNNEQFF
>TRBD1|-|TRBJ1-2|TRBV28
TGTGCCAGCAGTCCAGCCGTTTTTGGCAGGGGGCGGCTCTATGGCTACACCTTC
CASSPAVFGRGRLYGYTF
>-|once|TRBJ2-7|TRBV23-1
TGCGCCAGCAGTCAATCCCTCCCGACCGCGCGGGGCTCATACTACGAGCAGTACTTC
CASSQSLPTARGSYYEQYF
>-|-|TRBJ2-5|TRBV12-3/TRBV12-4
TGTGCCAGCACCTGGGGGAGGGAGACCCAGTACTTC
CASTWGRETQYF
>TRBD2|-|TRBJ2-7|TRBV5-1
TGCGCCAGCAGCTACCAGCGGGAGGGCAATCCGTACGAGCAGTACTTC
CASSYQREGNPYEQYF
>TRBD1|once|TRBJ1-4|TRBV6-5
TGTGCCAGCAGTTACTCGGGCAGACAGGGAGAAAAACTGTTTTTT
CASSYSGRQGEKLFF
>-|-|TRBJ1-5|TRBV6-2/TRBV6-3
TGTGCCAGCACCCCGGAGGGGCTTAATCAGCCCCAGCATTTT
CASTPEGLNQPQHF
>TRBD1|-|TRBJ2-5|TRBV7-8
TGTGCCAGCAGCATAGAGACAGGGTACCAAGAGACCCAGTACTTC
CASSIETGYQETQYF
>-|-|TRBJ2-1|TRBV19
TGTGCCAGTAGCTCGGGAGCGAACTCCTACAATGAGCAGTTCTTC
CASSSGANSYNEQFF
>-|-|TRBJ1-4|TRBV5-1
TGCGCCAGCAGCACGGGCCGAGGCCCCGCAACTAATGAAAAACTGTTTTTT
CASSTGRGPATNEKLFF
>-|-|TRBJ1-1|TRBV5-1
TGCGCCAGCAGCTTCTGGCAGGGGAATCGAAACACTGAAGCTTTCTTT
CASSFWQGNRNTEAFF
>TRBD1|-|TRBJ1-3|TRBV10-3
TGTGCCACCGGGACAGGAATTGGAAACACCATATATTTT
CATGTGIGNTIYF
>TRBD1|-|TRBJ1-1|TRBV28
TGTGCCAGCAGTCCCCAGACAGGGAGGGCTGAAGCTTTCTTT
CASSPQTGRAEAFF
>-|-|TRBJ2-3|TRBV2
TGTGCCAGTCAGGCAGATACGCAGTATTTT
CASQADTQYF
>TRBD1|-|TRBJ1-2|TRBV30
TGTGCCTGGAATGGACAGGGAGAGAACTATGGCTACACCTTC
CAWNGQGENYGYTF
>TRBD1|-|TRBJ2-3|TRBV7-9
TGTGCCAGCAGCGGACAGGGGGTAACAGATACGCAGTATTTT
CASSGQGVTDTQYF
>-|-|TRBJ2-7|TRBV29-1
TGCAGCGTTGCTCAGCCCTACGAGCAGTACTTC
CSVAQPYEQYF
>-|-|TRBJ2-3|TRBV7-6
TGTGCCAGCAGCAGTAGCGGCGCAGATACGCAGTATTTT
CASSSSGADTQYF
>-|-|TRBJ1-5|TRBV18
TGTGCCAGCTCAGGGCAGGGTAGCAATCAGCCCCAGCATTTT
CASSGQGSNQPQHF
>TRBD2|-|TRBJ2-1|TRBV7-9
TGTGCCAGCAGCTTAGCGCGGGTAGCGGGGGGGCCGGGTGAGCAGTTCTTC
CASSLARVAGGPGEQFF
>-|-|TRBJ2-5|TRBV5-5
TGTGCCAGCAGCTACAAAGTCAAGGGGGGTCAAGAGACCCAGTACTTC
CASSYKVKGGQETQYF
>TRBD2|-|TRBJ2-3|TRBV20-1
TGCAGTGCTAGTAGGGCTAGCGGGAGGACAGATACGCAGTATTTT
CSASRASGRTDTQYF